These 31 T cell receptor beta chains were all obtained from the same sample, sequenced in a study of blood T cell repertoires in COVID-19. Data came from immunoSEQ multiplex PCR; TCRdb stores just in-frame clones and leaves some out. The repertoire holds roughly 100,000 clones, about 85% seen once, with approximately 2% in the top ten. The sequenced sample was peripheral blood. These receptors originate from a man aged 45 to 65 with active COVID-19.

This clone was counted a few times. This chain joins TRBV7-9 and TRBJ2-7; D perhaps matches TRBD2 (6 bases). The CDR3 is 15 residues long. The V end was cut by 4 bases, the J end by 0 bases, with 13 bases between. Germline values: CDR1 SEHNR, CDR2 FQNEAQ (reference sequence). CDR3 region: CASSWPIGGSYEQYF. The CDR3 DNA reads TGTGCCAGCAGCTGGCCTATCGGGGGCTCCTACGAGCAGTACTTC.

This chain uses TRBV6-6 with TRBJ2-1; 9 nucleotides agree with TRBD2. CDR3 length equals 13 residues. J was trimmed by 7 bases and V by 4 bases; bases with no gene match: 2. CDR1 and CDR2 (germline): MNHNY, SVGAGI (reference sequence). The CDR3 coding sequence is TGTGCCAGCAGTTTAGCGGGGGTGAATGAGCAGTTCTTC. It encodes CASSLAGVNEQFF.

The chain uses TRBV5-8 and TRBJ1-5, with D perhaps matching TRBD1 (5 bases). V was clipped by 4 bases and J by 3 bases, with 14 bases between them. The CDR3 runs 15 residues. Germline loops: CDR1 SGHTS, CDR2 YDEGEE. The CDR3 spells CASSPAGQLNQPQHF. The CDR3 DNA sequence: TGTGCCAGCAGCCCAGCAGGACAACTCAATCAGCCCCAGCATTTT.

The CDR3 spells CATRRHTGGGEAFF. The CDR3 nucleotides read TGCGCCACCCGGAGGCATACAGGGGGTGGGGAAGCTTTCTTT. The V and J genes are TRBV5-1 and TRBJ1-1, with TRBD1 matching 8 bases. V dropped 9 bases and J dropped 8; count of bases not matched to a gene: 15. Germline CDR1 is SGHRS and CDR2 is YFSETQ. The CDR3 extends over 14 amino acids.

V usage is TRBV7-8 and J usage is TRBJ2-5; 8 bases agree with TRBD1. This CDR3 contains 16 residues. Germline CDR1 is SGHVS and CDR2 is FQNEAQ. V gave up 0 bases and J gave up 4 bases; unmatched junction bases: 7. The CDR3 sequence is CASSLASGTGRETQYF. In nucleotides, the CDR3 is TGTGCCAGCAGCTTAGCCTCTGGGACAGGCCGAGAGACCCAGTACTTC.

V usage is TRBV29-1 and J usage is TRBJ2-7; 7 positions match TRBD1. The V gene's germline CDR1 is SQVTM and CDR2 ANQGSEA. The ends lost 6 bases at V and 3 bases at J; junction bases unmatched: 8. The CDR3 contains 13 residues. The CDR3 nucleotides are TGCAGCGTGTCGACAGGGACAATCTACGAGCAGTACTTC. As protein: CSVSTGTIYEQYF.

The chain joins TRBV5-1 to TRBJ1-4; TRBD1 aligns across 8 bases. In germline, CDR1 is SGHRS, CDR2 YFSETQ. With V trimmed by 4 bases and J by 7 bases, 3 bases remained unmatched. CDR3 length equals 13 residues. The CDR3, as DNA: TGCGCCAGCAGCCGAGGACAGGGTGAAAAACTGTTTTTT. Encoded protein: CASSRGQGEKLFF.

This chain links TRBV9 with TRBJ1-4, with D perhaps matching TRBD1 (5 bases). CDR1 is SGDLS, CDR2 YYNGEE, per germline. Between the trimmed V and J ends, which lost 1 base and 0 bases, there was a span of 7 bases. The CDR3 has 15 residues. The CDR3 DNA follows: TGTGCCAGCAGCGTACGGGGGACAACTAATGAAAAACTGTTTTTT. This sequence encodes CASSVRGTTNEKLFF.

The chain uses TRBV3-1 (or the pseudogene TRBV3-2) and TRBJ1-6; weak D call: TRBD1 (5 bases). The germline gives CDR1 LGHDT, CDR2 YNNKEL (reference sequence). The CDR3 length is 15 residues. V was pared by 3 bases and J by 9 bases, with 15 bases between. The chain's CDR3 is CASSQDTLTPSPLHF. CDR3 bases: TGTGCCAGCAGCCAGGACACCTTAACCCCTTCACCCCTCCACTTT.

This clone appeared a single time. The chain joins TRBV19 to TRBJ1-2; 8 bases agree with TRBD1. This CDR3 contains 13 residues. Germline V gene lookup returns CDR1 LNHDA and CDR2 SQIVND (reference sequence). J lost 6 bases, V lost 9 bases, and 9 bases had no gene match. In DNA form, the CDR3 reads TGTGCCAGCCGCGGACAGGGAGGGAATGGCTACACCTTC. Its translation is CASRGQGGNGYTF.

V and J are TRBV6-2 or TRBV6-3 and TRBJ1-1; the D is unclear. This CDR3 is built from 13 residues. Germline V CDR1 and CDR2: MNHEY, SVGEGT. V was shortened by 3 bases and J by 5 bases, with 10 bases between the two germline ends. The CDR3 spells CASSYSWQTEAFF. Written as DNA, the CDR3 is TGTGCCAGCAGTTATTCTTGGCAGACTGAAGCTTTCTTT.

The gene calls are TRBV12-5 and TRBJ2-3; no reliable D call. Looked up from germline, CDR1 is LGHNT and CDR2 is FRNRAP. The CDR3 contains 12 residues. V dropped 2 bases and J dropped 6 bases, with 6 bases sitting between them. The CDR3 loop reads CASGLLRDTQYF. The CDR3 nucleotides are TGTGCTAGTGGTTTGCTCCGGGATACGCAGTATTTT.

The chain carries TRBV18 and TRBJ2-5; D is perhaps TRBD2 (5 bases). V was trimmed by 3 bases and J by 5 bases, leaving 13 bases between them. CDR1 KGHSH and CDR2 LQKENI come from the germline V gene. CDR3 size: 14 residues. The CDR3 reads CASSPLASTETQYF. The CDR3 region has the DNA TGTGCCAGCTCACCTTTGGCTAGCACGGAGACCCAGTACTTC.

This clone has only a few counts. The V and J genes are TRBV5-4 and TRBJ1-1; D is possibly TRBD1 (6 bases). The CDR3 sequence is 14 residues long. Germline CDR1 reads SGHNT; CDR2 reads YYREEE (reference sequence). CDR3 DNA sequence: TGTGCTATGGGGACACCTAGGACGAACACTGAAGCTTTCTTT. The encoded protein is CAMGTPRTNTEAFF.

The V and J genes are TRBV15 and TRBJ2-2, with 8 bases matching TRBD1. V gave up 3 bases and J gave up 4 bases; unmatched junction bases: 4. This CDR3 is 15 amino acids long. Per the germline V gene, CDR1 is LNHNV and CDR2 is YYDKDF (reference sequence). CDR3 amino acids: CATSRRQGSTGELFF. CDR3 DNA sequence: TGTGCCACCAGCAGGAGACAGGGGAGCACCGGGGAGCTGTTTTTT.

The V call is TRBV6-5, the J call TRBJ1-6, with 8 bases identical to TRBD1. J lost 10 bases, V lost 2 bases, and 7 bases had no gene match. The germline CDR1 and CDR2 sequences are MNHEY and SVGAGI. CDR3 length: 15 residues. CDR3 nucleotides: TGTGCCAGCAGTTACAGAGGACAGGGATGGTCACCCCTCCACTTT. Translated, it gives CASSYRGQGWSPLHF.

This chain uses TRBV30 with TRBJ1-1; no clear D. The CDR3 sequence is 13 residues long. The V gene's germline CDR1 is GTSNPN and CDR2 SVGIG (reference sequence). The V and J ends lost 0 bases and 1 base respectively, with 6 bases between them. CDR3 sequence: CAWSVAENTEAFF. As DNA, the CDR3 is TGTGCCTGGAGTGTAGCCGAGAACACTGAAGCTTTCTTT.

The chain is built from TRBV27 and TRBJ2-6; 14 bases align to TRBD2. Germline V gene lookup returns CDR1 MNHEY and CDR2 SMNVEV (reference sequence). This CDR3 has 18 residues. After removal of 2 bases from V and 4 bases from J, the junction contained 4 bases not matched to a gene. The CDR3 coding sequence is TGTGCCAGCAGTTTAAGACTAGCGGGGGGGCCCGGGGCCAACGTCCTGACTTTC. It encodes CASSLRLAGGPGANVLTF.

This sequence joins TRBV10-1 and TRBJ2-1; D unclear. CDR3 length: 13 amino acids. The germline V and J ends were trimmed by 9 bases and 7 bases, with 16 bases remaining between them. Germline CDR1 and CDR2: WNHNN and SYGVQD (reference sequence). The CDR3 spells CARMLEVLNEQFF. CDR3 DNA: TGCGCCAGGATGCTCGAGGTGTTGAATGAGCAGTTCTTC.

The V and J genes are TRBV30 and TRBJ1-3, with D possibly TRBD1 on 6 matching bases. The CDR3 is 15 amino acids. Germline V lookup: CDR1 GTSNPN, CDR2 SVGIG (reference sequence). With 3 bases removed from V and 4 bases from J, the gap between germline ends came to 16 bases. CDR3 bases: TGTGCCTGGAGCACCGGGGGAGGGGGAGGAAACACCATATATTTT. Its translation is CAWSTGGGGGNTIYF. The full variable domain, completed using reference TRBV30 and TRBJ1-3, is SQTIHQWPATLVQPVGSPLSLECTVEGTSNPNLYWYRQAAGRGLQLLFYSVGIGQISSEVPQNLSASRPQDRQFILSSKKLLLSDSGFYLCAWSTGGGGGNTIYFGEGSWLTVV.

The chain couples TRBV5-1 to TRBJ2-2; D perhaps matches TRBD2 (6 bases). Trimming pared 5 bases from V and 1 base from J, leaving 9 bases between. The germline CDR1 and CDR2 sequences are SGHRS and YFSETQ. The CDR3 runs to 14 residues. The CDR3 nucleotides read TGCGCCAGCAGGGGACTGAAGAACACCGGGGAGCTGTTTTTT. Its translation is CASRGLKNTGELFF.

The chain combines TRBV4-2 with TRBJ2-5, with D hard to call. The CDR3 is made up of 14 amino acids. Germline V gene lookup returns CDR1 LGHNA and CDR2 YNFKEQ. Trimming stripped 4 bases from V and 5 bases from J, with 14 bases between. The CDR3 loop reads CASSPGWAKETQYF. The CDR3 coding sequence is TGTGCCAGCAGCCCCGGTTGGGCGAAGGAGACCCAGTACTTC.

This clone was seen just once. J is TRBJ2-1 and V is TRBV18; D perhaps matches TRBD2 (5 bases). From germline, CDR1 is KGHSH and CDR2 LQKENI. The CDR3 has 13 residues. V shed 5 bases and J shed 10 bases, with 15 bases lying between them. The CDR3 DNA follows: TGTGCCAGCTCAGAATCGACGGGAAAGGAGCAGTTCTTC. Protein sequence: CASSESTGKEQFF.

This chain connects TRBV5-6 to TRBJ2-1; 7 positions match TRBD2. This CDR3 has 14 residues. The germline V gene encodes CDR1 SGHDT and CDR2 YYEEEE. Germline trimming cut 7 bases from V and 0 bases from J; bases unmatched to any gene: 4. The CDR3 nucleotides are TGTGCCAGCCGGGGCGGGGGCTCCTACAATGAGCAGTTCTTC. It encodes CASRGGGSYNEQFF.

DNA for the CDR3: TGTGCCAGCAGCGGCGCCCAGGGGCGATCCGTAGCTTTCTTT. This translates into CASSGAQGRSVAFF. The chain uses TRBV3-1 (or the pseudogene TRBV3-2) and TRBJ1-1; tentative D call: TRBD1 (6 bases). The length of the CDR3 is 14 residues. Germline assignment: CDR1 LGHDT and CDR2 YNNKEL (reference sequence). The germline V and J ends were trimmed by 5 bases and 10 bases, with 20 bases remaining between them.

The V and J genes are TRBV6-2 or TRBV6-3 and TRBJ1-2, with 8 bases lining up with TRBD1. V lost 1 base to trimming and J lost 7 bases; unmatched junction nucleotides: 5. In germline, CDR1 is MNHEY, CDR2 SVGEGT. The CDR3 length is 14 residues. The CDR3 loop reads CASSYYDRGAGYTF. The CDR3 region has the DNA TGTGCCAGCAGTTACTACGACAGGGGAGCTGGCTACACCTTC.

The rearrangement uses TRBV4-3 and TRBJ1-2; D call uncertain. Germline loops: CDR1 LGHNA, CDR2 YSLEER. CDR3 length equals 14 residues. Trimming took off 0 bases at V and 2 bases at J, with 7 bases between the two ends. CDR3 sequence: CASSQDIANYGYTF. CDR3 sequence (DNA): TGCGCCAGCAGCCAAGATATAGCGAACTATGGCTACACCTTC.

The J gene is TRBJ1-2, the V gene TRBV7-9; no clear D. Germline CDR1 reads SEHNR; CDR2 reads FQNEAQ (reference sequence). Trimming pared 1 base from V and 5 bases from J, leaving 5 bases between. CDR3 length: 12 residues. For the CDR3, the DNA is TGTGCCAGCAGCTTAGAGGAGTATGGCTACACCTTC. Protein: CASSLEEYGYTF.

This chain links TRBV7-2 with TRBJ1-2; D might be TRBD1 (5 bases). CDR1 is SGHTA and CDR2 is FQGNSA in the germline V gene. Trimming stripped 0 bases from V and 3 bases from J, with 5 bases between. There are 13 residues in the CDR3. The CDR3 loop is CASSLARDYGYTF. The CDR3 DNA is TGTGCCAGCAGCTTAGCCAGGGACTATGGCTACACCTTC.

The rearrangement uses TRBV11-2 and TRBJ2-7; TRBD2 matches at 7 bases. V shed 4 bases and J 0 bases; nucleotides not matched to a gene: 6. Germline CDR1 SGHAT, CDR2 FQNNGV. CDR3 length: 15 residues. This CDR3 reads CASSSTGGGSYEQYF. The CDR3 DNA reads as TGTGCCAGCAGCTCCACTGGCGGGGGCTCCTACGAGCAGTACTTC.

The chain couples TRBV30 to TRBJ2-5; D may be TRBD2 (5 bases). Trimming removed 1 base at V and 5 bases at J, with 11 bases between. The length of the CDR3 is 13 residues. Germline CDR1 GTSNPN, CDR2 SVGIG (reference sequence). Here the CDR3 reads CAWSGGPTETQYF. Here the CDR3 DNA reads TGTGCCTGGAGTGGAGGGCCGACGGAGACCCAGTACTTC.